Listed below are T cell receptor beta chains from one sample, sequenced in a study of blood T cells in healthy people across ages. TCRdb itself ran the 5' RACE reads through MiXCR, one entry per CDR3 protein. The data hold hundreds of thousands of distinct CDR3 sequences, with under 50% observed a single time. The specimen sequenced was blood. The source of these receptors is a man aged 25-45 years in good health. Each CDR3 is given with its conserved first and last residue. The D gene is left open where the match is weak. Not every row has a clone size; where given, it reads once, few, many or a size class.

size	J	D	V	DNA	CDR3
few	TRBJ2-7	TRBD2	TRBV29-1	TGCAGCGTTGTGTGGCTAGCGGGCGAGCAGTACTTC	CSVVWLAGEQYF
.	TRBJ2-2	.	TRBV7-9	TGTGCCAGCCTCTACTTGGGGGGACCCAACACCGGGGAGCTGTTTTTT	CASLYLGGPNTGELFF
.	TRBJ1-2	.	TRBV28	TGTGCCAGCAGTTTATGGGCTTCAGGTGCGGGGGGCTACACCTTC	CASSLWASGAGGYTF
.	TRBJ2-7	.	TRBV12-3/TRBV12-4	TGTGCCAGTAAGGGCGAGAGCTCCTACGAGCAGTACTTC	CASKGESSYEQYF
.	TRBJ2-7	TRBD1	TRBV13	TGTGCCAGCAGCCCACAAAGGGACAGGGCCTCCTACGAGCAGTACTTC	CASSPQRDRASYEQYF
.	TRBJ1-1	TRBD1	TRBV20-1	TGCAGTGCTGGGGGTGACAGGGGGAGGACTGAAGCTTTCTTT	CSAGGDRGRTEAFF
few	TRBJ2-1	.	TRBV4-2	TGTGCCAGCAGCCAGGGGGGGCCCGTCAATGAGCAGTTCTTC	CASSQGGPVNEQFF
.	TRBJ2-3	TRBD1	TRBV12-3/TRBV12-4	TGTGCCAGCAGTTTGAGAGGGGGCACAGATATGCAGTATTTT	CASSLRGGTDMQYF
few	TRBJ2-1	.	TRBV7-2	TGTGCCAGCAGCCTCGACCACTACAATGAGCAGTTCTTC	CASSLDHYNEQFF
.	TRBJ2-3	.	TRBV20-1	TGCAGTGCAACAGGAACAGATACGCAGTATTTT	CSATGTDTQYF
.	TRBJ2-7	.	TRBV18	TGTGCCAGCTCACGGGACGGACCCTACGAGCAGTGCTTC	CASSRDGPYEQCF
.	TRBJ2-7	TRBD1	TRBV5-4	TGTGCCAGCAGTGTGACAGGGATCTCCTACGAGCAGTACTTC	CASSVTGISYEQYF
.	TRBJ2-1	.	TRBV24-1	TGTGCCACCAGTGATTTGACAAACAATGAGCAGTTCTTC	CATSDLTNNEQFF
few	TRBJ2-3	.	TRBV6-5	TGTGCCAGCAGCGCCCCCGGGCCCGGGGATACGCAGTATTTT	CASSAPGPGDTQYF
.	TRBJ1-5	.	TRBV30	TGTGCCTGGACCCTCGGTGAGGACGGCAATCAGCCCCAGCATTTT	CAWTLGEDGNQPQHF
.	TRBJ2-3	.	TRBV11-2	TGTGCCAGCAGCTTAGGCGCCCGAAGGGATACGCAGTATTTT	CASSLGARRDTQYF
.	TRBJ2-5	TRBD2	TRBV7-6	TGTGCCAGCAGCTTAGCGCTAGCGGAGGATCAAGAGACCCAGTACTTC	CASSLALAEDQETQYF
.	TRBJ2-5	TRBD2	TRBV4-3	TGCGCCAGCAGCCAAGATTTGGCTAGCGGGGGCCACTTTCAAGAGACCCAGTACTTC	CASSQDLASGGHFQETQYF
.	TRBJ2-7	TRBD1	TRBV5-1	TGCGCCAGCAGCTTCAGACAGGGCTCCCACGAGCAGTACTTC	CASSFRQGSHEQYF
.	TRBJ2-5	.	TRBV6-5	TGTGCCAGCAGTTATACCCCAGTCCAAGAGACCCAGTACTTC	CASSYTPVQETQYF
.	TRBJ1-5	.	TRBV5-1	TGCGCCAGCAGCTTGGGTCCCCTTAGCGAGAGCAATCAGCCCCAGCATTTT	CASSLGPLSESNQPQHF
.	TRBJ2-7	TRBD2	TRBV9	TGTGCCAGCAGCGCCGGGACTAGGGGCTCCTACGAGCAGTACTTC	CASSAGTRGSYEQYF
many	TRBJ2-1	TRBD1	TRBV20-1	TGCAGTGCTAGGTACCGGGACAGGGTCTACAATGAGCAGTTCTTC	CSARYRDRVYNEQFF
.	TRBJ2-3	.	TRBV9	TGTGCCAGCAGCGTAGCAATACAGGGAGATACGCAGTATTTT	CASSVAIQGDTQYF
few	TRBJ1-6	.	TRBV3-1	TGTGCCAGCAGCCAAGACGGGGATTCACCCCTCCACTTT	CASSQDGDSPLHF
few	TRBJ2-3	.	TRBV11-3	TGTGCCAGCAGCTGGGGCGGGAGCACAGATACGCAGTATTTT	CASSWGGSTDTQYF